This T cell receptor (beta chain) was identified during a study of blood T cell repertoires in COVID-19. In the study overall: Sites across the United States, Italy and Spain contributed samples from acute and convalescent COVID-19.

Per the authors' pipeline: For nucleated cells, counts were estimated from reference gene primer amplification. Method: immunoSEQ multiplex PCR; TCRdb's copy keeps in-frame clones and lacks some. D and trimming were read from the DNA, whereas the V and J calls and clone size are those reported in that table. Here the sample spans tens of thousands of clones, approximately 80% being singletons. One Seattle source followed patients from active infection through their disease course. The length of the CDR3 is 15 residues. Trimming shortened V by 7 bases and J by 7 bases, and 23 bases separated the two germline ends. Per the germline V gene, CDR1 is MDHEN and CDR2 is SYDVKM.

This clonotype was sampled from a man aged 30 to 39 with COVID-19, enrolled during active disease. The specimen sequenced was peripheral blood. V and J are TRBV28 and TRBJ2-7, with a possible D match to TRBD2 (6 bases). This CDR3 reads CASTIVGRRVEEQYF. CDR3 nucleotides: TGTGCCAGCACCATCGTTGGGAGGAGGGTTGAGGAGCAGTACTTC.